This entry describes one TCR beta chain. Its antigen is unknown. Since the CDR3 does not end with the conserved phenylalanine or tryptophan, this likely comes from a read error. Researchers generated TCR beta cDNA from roughly 500 ng of total RNA, relying on a constant-region primer. Three nested multiplex PCR rounds, a slightly modified ARM-PCR method, built the TCR beta libraries. The first two PCR rounds used TRBV1-TRBV30 primers with a Cbeta primer, around 10 cycles each. TCRdb analysed the multiplex PCR reads with MiXCR anew, one entry per CDR3 protein. Among tens of thousands of distinct CDR3 sequences listed, about three quarters were seen once. The data derive from a study of tumor-infiltrating lymphocytes in primary liver carcinoma. Study summary: Tissue type made little difference to sample yields of roughly 3.5 to 7.5 million productive TCRbeta reads.

Study outcomes and limitations: Presence in all five tumor regions was observed for only about 8-25% of top clones. Relative to blood, tumors carried a significantly larger fraction of the repertoire in their top 250 clones (p = 0.039).

This CDR3 has 17 residues. Trimming cost V 4 bases and J 6 bases, with 25 bases left between them. CDR1 ENHRY and CDR2 SYGVKD come from the germline V gene. Unsorted bulk tissue of roughly 17-33 mg yielded co-extracted RNA and DNA. The chain uses TRBV10-3 and TRBJ2-7, with D hard to call. This TCR derives from a man in his forties with primary liver carcinoma and hepatitis B virus infection. Sequenced sample: liver tumor tissue from sampling region 1. As for subset: tumor region T1, superior pole. CDR3 DNA sequence: TGTGCCATCAGTGCCCTTCCCCCGGGTCAGGAGTTCGGCGAGCAGTACTTA. It yields the protein CAISALPPGQEFGEQYL.